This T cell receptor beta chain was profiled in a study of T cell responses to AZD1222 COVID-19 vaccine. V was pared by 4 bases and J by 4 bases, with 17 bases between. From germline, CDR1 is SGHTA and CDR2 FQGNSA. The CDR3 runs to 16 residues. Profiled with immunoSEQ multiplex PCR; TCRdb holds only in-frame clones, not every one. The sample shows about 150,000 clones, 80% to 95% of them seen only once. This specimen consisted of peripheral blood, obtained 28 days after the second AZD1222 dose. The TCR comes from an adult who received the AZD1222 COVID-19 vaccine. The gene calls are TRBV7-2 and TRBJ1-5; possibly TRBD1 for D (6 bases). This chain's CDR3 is CASSSQGLVANQPQHF. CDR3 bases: TGTGCCAGCAGCTCCCAGGGGTTGGTTGCTAATCAGCCCCAGCATTTT.